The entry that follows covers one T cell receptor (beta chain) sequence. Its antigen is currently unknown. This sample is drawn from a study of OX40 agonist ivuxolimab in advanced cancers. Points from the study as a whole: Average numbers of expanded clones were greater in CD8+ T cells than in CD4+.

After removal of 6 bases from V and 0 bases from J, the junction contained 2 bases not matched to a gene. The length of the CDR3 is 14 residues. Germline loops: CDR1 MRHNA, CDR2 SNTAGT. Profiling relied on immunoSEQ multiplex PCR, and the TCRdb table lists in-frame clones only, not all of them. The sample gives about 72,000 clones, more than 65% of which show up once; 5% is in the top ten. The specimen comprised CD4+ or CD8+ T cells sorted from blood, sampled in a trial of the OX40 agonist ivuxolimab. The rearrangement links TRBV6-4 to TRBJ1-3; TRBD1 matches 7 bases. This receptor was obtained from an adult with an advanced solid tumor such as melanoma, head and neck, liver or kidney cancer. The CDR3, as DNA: TGTGCCAGCAGGGGACAGAACTCTGGAAACACCATATATTTT. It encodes CASRGQNSGNTIYF.